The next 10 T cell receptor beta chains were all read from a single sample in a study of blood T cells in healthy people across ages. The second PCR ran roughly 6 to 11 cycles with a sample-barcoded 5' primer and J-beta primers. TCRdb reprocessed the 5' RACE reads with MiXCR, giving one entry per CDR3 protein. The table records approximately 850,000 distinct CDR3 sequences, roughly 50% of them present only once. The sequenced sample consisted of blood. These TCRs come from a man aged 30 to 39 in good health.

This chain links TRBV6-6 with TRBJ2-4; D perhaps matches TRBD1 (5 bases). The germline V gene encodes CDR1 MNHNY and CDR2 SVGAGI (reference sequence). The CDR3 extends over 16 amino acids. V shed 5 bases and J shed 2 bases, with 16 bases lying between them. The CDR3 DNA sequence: TGTGCCAGCAGTCTAACAGGATTTGGGCCCAAAAACATTCAGTACTTC. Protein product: CASSLTGFGPKNIQYF.

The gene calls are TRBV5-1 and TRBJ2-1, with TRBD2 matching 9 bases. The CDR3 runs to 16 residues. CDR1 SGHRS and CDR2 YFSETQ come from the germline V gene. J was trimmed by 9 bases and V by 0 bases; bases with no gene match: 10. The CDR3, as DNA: TGCGCCAGCAGCTTGGACGCCGCGGGAGGGCCGGCTGAGCAGTTCTTC. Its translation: CASSLDAAGGPAEQFF. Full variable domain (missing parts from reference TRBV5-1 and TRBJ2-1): KAGVTQTPRYLIKTRGQQVTLSCSPISGHRSVSWYQQTPGQGLQFLFEYFSETQRNKGNFPGRFSGRQFSNSRSEMNVSTLELGDSALYLCASSLDAAGGPAEQFFGPGTRLTVL.

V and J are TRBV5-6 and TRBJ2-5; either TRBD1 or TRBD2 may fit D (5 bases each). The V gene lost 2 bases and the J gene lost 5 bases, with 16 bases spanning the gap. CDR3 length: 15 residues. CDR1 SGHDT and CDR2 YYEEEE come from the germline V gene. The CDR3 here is CASSFGDPTGETQYF. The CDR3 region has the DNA TGTGCCAGCAGCTTTGGGGACCCAACCGGGGAGACCCAGTACTTC.

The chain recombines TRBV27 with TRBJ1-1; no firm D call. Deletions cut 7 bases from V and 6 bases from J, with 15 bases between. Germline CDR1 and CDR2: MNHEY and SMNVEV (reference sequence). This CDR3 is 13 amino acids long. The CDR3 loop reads CASMGYLGAEAFF. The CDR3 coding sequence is TGTGCCAGCATGGGGTATTTGGGCGCTGAAGCTTTCTTT.

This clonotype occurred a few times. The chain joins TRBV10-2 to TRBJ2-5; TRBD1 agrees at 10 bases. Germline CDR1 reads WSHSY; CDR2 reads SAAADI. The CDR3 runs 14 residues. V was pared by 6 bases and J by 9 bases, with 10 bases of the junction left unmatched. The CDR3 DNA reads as TGCGCCAGCAGCCAGACAGGGGGCGCTTCTGCCCAGTACTTC. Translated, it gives CASSQTGGASAQYF.

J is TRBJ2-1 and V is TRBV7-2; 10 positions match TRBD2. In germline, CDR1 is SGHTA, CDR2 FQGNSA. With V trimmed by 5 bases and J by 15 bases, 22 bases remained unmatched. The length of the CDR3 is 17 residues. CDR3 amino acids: CASSPHERVGPSGSRFF. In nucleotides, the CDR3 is TGTGCCAGCAGCCCGCATGAGAGGGTCGGTCCTAGCGGGAGTAGGTTCTTC.

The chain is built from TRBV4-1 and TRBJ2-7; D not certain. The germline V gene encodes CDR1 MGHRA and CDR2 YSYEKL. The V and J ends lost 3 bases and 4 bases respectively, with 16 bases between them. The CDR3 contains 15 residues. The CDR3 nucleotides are TGCGCCAGCAGCCACACGAGCAGTGAACTGTACGAGCAGTACTTC. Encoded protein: CASSHTSSELYEQYF.

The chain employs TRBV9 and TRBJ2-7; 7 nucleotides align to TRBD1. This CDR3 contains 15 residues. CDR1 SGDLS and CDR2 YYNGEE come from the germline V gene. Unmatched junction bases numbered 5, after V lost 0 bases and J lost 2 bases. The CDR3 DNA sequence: TGTGCCAGCAGCGTAGCTGCGACAGGGACCTACGAGCAGTACTTC. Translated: CASSVAATGTYEQYF.

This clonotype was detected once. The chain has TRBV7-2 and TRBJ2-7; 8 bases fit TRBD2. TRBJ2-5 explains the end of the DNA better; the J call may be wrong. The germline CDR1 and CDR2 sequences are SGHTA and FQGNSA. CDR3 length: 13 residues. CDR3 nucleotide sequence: TGTGCCAGCAGCGGGGGACTAGAAGAGACCCAGTACTTC. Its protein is CASSGGLEETQYF.

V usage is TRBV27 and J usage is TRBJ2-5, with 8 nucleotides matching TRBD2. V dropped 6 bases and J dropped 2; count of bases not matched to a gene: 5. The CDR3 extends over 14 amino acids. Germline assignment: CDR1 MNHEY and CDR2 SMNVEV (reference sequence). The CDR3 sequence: CASSPTSVQETQYF. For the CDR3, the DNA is TGTGCCAGCAGCCCGACTAGCGTGCAAGAGACCCAGTACTTC.